The TCR beta chain under discussion was sequenced for a study of HIV-infected children after antiretroviral therapy interruption (dated by TCRdb to about 2019). About the study as a whole: All eight included children had a CD4+ count above 500 and a viral load below 50 copies/ml, with four on planned treatment interruption and four on continuous treatment. For the interruption arm, samples were taken at week 0, at week 12, at the end of interruption (week 24 or 48), and roughly 3 years after the study ended. Alongside thymic output measurements, TCR repertoires of children on planned treatment interruption were compared with TCR repertoires of children on continuous antiretroviral treatment. Continuous-treatment samples were analyzed from corresponding weeks 0, 48 and 150. Recorded exposure to EBV and CMV was present in most of the participating children. A median age of roughly 9.2 years was recorded in the interruption group, and a median age of approximately 8 years was recorded in the continuous treatment group. General findings and caveats noted by the study authors: The low number of patients is regarded as a limitation, and the data should be interpreted with caution. Minor non-naive CD45RA+ populations such as EMRA or stem memory cells might have been included among the sorted CD45RA+ naive cells. In naive CD4+ repertoires of PTI patients, CDR3 sharing between time points fell after interruption began; many sequences were shared between end of interruption and 3 years later. The naive CD4+ Gini coefficient rose by the end of treatment interruption, suggesting clonal expansion, and returned to baseline by 3 years.

Concerning this clonotype itself: Its antigen is not yet known. Per-base qualities were not stored, and no clone one base away is much larger.

Receptors were amplified or captured by 3' RACE. To correct PCR amplification bias, TCR libraries were generated from RNA with a 3' RACE protocol that used unique molecular identifiers. Amplicon libraries were pooled in groups of up to 12 and sequenced on an Illumina MiSeq using v2 2x250 paired-end chemistry. Per the original workflow: Reads were processed with Decombinator to assign V and J genes and CDR3, with barcode-based error and PCR bias correction. Repertoires were subsampled to equal depth before Gini coefficient calculation using the R ineq package. GLIPH, Hamming distance and a shared triplet metric were used to assess CDR3 similarity. Using fastp trimming at Q25 and MiXCR clonotype assembly, TCRdb reanalyzed the public sequencing data and kept in-frame beta chains. Rows matching on CDR3 protein sequence are summarized as one entry with the most common DNA and genes. TCRdb's processing, not the authors' own work, is the source of the V and J calls. In all, the sample holds about 89,000 distinct CDR3 sequences, and about 7% of those were seen once. Together, the top ten hold about 1.1% of the sample.

What this sample's treatment or condition label stands for: PENTA 11 planned treatment interruption arm or continuous ART arm. Children from the United Kingdom aged 2 to 15 years who had been given at least three-drug ART for at least 24 weeks were enrolled as participants. Cryopreserved PBMCs containing at least 5 million viable cells were needed, and a handful of candidate patients were excluded because their viable PBMC yield was low. Using a FACSAria III cell sorter, naive CD4+ CD45RA+ CD45RO- T cells were FACS-sorted out of thawed PBMCs. After sorting, cells were fixed, and RNA was extracted with the RNeasy FFPE kit and then with the RNeasy Micro kit. The CDR1 and CDR2 encoded by the germline V gene are SGHTA and FQGTGA. The V end loses 5 bases and the J end loses 8 bases, and a stretch of 16 bases separates them. From the cysteine through the phenylalanine, the CDR3 covers 14 amino acids. Only the CDR3 part of the read is kept: 42 bases, read in frame from the first base.

The starting material was CD45RA+ CD4+ T cells from PBMCs, pooled from several time points, obtained from a donor given antiretroviral therapy, either interrupted or continuous. The cell subset or site label of this sample denotes: naive CD4+ CD45RA+ CD45RO- T cells. The V gene is TRBV7-3 and the J gene is TRBJ2-1; perhaps TRBD1 is the D gene, with 6 bases matching. The receptor's source is a pool of human donors with HIV. The DNA sequence is as follows: TGTGCCAGCAGCCAGATCGATAACAGGGATGAGCAGTTCTTC. Its protein reads: CASSQIDNRDEQFF.